This T cell receptor (beta chain) was obtained from a study of T-cell memory formation after mild COVID-19. At the level of the study: TCR clusters were mostly donor specific. Study outcomes and limitations: CD4+ clones that contracted lay mainly in CM and EM; CD8+ ones lay in EMRA.

Trimming removed 2 bases at V and 1 base at J, with 15 bases between. CDR1 SEHNR and CDR2 FQNEAQ come from the germline V gene (reference sequence). This CDR3 is built from 16 residues. 5'RACE primed from the constant segment yielded TCR alpha and TCR beta cDNA libraries bearing sample barcodes and UMIs. From the 5' RACE reads, TCRdb called clonotypes with MiXCR, one entry per CDR3 protein. The sample lists 100,000 to 150,000 distinct CDR3 sequences; roughly 6% were seen once. This clonotype occurred a few times. Antigen unknown. Sequenced sample: PBMCs or a T cell subset sorted from them (not recorded which). This sequence was found in an adult woman who had mild COVID-19 (a few samples of this study predate the infection). Cell type and time point are not known. V usage is TRBV7-9 and J usage is TRBJ2-7; D assignment may be TRBD1 or TRBD2 (6 bases each). Here the CDR3 DNA reads TGTGCCAGCAGCTTAATCCTCAGGGGAGGATCCTACGAGCAGTACTTC. Translated: CASSLILRGGSYEQYF.